This T cell receptor (beta chain) was retrieved from a study of CD8 T cells in ankylosing spondylitis. General study findings and limits: The study looked at matched synovial fluid samples from ankylosing spondylitis patients. Disease-linked clones were reported to be significantly enriched there. In synovial fluid and blood from reactive arthritis, some motif variants were previously reported. CD8+ disease-linked clones were present at relatively low frequencies in blood. Seemingly distinctive of ankylosing spondylitis blood was a TCR beta motif formed by eight highly homologous variants.

In germline, CDR1 is SGHAT, CDR2 FQDESV (reference sequence). Unmatched junction bases numbered 10, after V lost 1 base and J lost 2 bases. This CDR3 region has 18 residues. About this clonotype itself: What it recognizes is unknown.

5'-RACE, quantitative and with molecular barcodes, yielded the TCR beta libraries. TCRdb reanalysed the 5' RACE reads using MiXCR and keeps one entry per CDR3 protein. Among over 450,000 distinct CDR3 sequences listed, about an eighth were seen once. Source material: blood, either unsorted or a sorted T cell fraction (not recorded which). This TCR derives from a male donor with ankylosing spondylitis. The V call is TRBV11-1, the J call TRBJ2-5, with TRBD2 matching 10 bases. CDR3 bases: TGTGCCAGCAGCTTAGGAGCTAGCGGGAGTAGGGGGCAAGAGACCCAGTACTTC. This gives the protein CASSLGASGSRGQETQYF.